This T cell receptor beta chain comes out of a study of blood T cell repertoires in COVID-19 (dated by TCRdb to 2020 to 2022). Background on the whole study: Samples covering the acute and convalescent phases of COVID-19 were provided by collaborators in the United States, Italy and Spain. The prospective study material was composed of cDNA or gDNA derived from T cells, B-cell-depleted T cells, or PBMCs. Subjects who had been exposed to COVID-19, were actively infected with it, or had recovered from it provided the deeply sampled blood TCRbeta repertoires that made up the dataset. The repertoires were released in a freely available public database intended as a resource for research on the immune response to SARS-CoV-2. Samples were obtained from the ongoing ImmuneRACE study (first 160 participants) and from over 1,000 subjects provided by 6 global collaborators. The sample metadata nearly always contained a de-identified subject ID, COVID-19 status, age in years and sex. Where available, HLA class I and class II types were taken from metadata supplied by the sample provider and were not determined by assay-based typing. Overall study results and their limits: Clinical and demographic metadata were provided uncurated, with the amount varying by source and participant.

The immunoSEQ Assay, a bias-controlled multiplex PCR, was used to amplify TCRbeta CDR3 regions from genomic DNA. In the original analysis: The number of nucleated cells in each sample was estimated by amplification of reference gene primers within the assay. Sequence reads were collapsed and filtered to measure the absolute abundance of every unique TCRbeta CDR3 rearrangement. For each sample, productive Simpson clonality was calculated as the square root of Simpson's diversity index over productive rearrangements. What TCRdb holds here is the immuneACCESS table cut down to in-frame rearrangements. Part of the clones is not present; checked against another copy, under half of the missing clones reflect an unresolved V gene, and the others are unexplained. V and J calls and clone size are copied from that table; D and trimming were computed from the DNA. The sample data list 150,000 to 200,000 clones, and approximately 80% of these were observed just once. The top ten clonotypes cover approximately 10% of the sample.

Participants in the prospective study were aged about 18 to 89 years, lived in about two dozen United States geographic areas, and enrolled through a virtual design. Cohort assignment in the prospective study relied on participant-reported clinical history from a screening survey and a study questionnaire. ImmuneRACE Cohort 3 recovered participants were defined by two consecutive negative NP/OP PCR tests, healthcare professional clearance, or symptom resolution. Mobile phlebotomists in the prospective study collected whole blood, serum and a nasopharyngeal or oropharyngeal swab from every participant. Additional blood draws and questionnaires over an approximately 2-month period could optionally be provided by prospective study participants. Before DNA extraction, prospective study blood samples were shipped either frozen or at room temperature. Points on this clone: The antigen this receptor binds is unknown. Base quality data are lacking; no much larger clone is found one base away.

Sequencing used PBMCs or T cells enriched from blood (not recorded which). The TCR sequence derives from a man aged 45-65 years who had recovered from COVID-19.

The nucleotide sequence reads as follows: TGCAGCGTTGATCGGCCGGACAGGGAGTATGGCTACACCTTC. The encoded protein is CSVDRPDREYGYTF. The chain joins TRBV29-1 to TRBJ1-2; 8 central bases correspond to TRBD1. V ends up 3 bases short and J 5 bases short, with an unmatched junction base count of 8. CDR1 is given as SQVTM and CDR2 as ANQGSEA, both from the germline V gene. Counted from cysteine to phenylalanine, this CDR3 has 14 amino acids. The CDR3 DNA has 42 bases and is translated from base 1.